This TCR beta chain was identified during a study of cytomegalovirus exposure and HLA in healthy donors. PCR was performed using 60 Vbeta and 13 Jbeta primers. Repertoires were generated with immunoSEQ multiplex PCR, while TCRdb's copy carries only in-frame clones and drops some. The repertoire has about 80,000 clones, about 80% of them found once; the top ten carry about a third. The J segment lost 6 bases and the V segment lost 5 bases, leaving 11 bases of the junction unmatched. The CDR3 has 16 residues. The V gene's germline CDR1 is SEHNR and CDR2 FQNEAQ (reference sequence). This clone has more than one count but fewer than ten. Antigen specificity is unknown. General study findings and limits: What TCR beta sequences reportedly achieved was accurate prediction of HLA-A and HLA-B alleles in most subjects. Per a later analysis, HLA-associated TCR beta chains showed more clonal expansion than other, equally common TCR beta chains. Most observed TCR sequences were rare, whereas some public TCRs were detected in many donors.

This sequence was found in a man aged 45 to 65 in good health and CMV-seropositive. V usage is TRBV7-9 and J usage is TRBJ2-2; 8 positions agree with TRBD2. Sequenced input: PBMCs. CDR3 loop: CASSKSGSGIAGELFF. The CDR3 DNA reads as TGTGCCAGCAGCAAGAGTGGTAGCGGGATCGCCGGGGAGCTGTTTTTT. Full variable domain (missing parts from reference TRBV7-9 and TRBJ2-2): DTGVSQNPRHKITKRGQNVTFRCDPISEHNRLYWYRQTLGQGPEFLTYFQNEAQLEKSRLLSDRFSAERPKGSFSTLEIQRTEQGDSAMYLCASSKSGSGIAGELFFGEGSRLTVL.